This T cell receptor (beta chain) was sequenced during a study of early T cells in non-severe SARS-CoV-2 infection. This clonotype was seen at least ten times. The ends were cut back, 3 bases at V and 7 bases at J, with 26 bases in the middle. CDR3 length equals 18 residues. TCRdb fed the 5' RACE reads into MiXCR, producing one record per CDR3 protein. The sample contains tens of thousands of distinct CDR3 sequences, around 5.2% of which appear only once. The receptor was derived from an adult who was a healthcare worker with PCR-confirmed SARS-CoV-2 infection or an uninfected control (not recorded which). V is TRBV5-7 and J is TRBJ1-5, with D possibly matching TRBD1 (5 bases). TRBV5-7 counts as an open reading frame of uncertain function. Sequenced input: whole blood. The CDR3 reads CASSSDLRDGRVGQPQHF. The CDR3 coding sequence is TGTGCCAGCAGCTCCGACTTACGGGACGGCCGGGTGGGCCAGCCCCAGCATTTT.